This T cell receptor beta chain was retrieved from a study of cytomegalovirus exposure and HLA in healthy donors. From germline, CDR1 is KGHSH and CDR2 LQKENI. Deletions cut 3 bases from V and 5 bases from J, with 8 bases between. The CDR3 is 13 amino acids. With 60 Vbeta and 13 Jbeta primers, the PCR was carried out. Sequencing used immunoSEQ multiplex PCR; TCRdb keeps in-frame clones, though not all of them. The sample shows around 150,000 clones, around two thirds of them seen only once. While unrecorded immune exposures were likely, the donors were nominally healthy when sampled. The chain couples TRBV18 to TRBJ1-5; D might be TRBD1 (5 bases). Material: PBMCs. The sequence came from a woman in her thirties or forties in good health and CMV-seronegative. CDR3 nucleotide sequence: TGTGCCAGCTCACCGGGGCTGGATCAGCCCCAGCATTTT. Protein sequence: CASSPGLDQPQHF.